Listed below are T cell receptor beta chains from one sample, sequenced in a study of siplizumab effects on memory and regulatory T cells. Libraries were prepared by immunoSEQ multiplex PCR; TCRdb keeps only in-frame clonotypes and omits some of them. The sample yields over 100,000 clones, around 92% seen once. The sequenced material came from Tregs sorted from blood. All receptors derive from a human donor in good health. The CDR3 runs from the conserved cysteine through the conserved F or W. The D gene is left open where the match is weak. Clone size is not always given. Where it is, it says once, few, many or a class for expanded clones.

j_gene,v_gene,d_gene,len,abundance,CDR3nt,CDR3aa
TRBJ2-1,TRBV7-2,TRBD1,16,.,TGTGCCAGCAGCCTACAGGGACAGGGGGCGTACAATGAGCAGTTCTTC,CASSLQGQGAYNEQFF
TRBJ2-3,TRBV7-6,.,17,.,TGTGCCAGCAGCTTAAACCCCGGGAAGCAGGGCACAGATACGCAGTATTTT,CASSLNPGKQGTDTQYF
TRBJ2-2,TRBV2,.,14,.,TGTGCCTCAAGCGCGGACGGACGCCCAGGGGAGCTGTTTTTT,CASSADGRPGELFF
TRBJ1-2,TRBV5-4,.,15,.,TGTGCCAGCAGCTATCAGGGGCGACGGGACTATGGCTACACCTTC,CASSYQGRRDYGYTF
TRBJ1-5,TRBV6-6,.,16,.,TGTGCCAGCAGTTACTCGTTAGGTTATAGCAATCAGCCCCAGCATTTT,CASSYSLGYSNQPQHF
TRBJ2-6,TRBV5-1,.,13,.,TGCGCCAGCAGCAGGTCTGGGGCCAACGTCCTGACTTTC,CASSRSGANVLTF
TRBJ1-6,TRBV9,.,17,few,TGTGCCAGCAGCCCAACTACAGGGCCATCCTCCCGACGGCCCCTCCACTTT,CASSPTTGPSSRRPLHF
TRBJ2-7,TRBV4-2,.,13,.,TGTGCCAGCAGCCAGCGGGTACCCTACGAGCAGTACTTC,CASSQRVPYEQYF
TRBJ2-5,TRBV2,.,13,.,TGTGCCAGCACGGTGGAGCCCCAAGAGACCCAGTACTTC,CASTVEPQETQYF
TRBJ2-4,TRBV5-1,.,14,.,TGCGCCAGCAGCTGGGCCCCAGCCAAAAACATTCAGTACTTC,CASSWAPAKNIQYF
TRBJ1-1,TRBV7-9,.,15,.,TGTGCCAGCAGCACCCACAGGGATATGGTCACTGAAGCTTTCTTT,CASSTHRDMVTEAFF
TRBJ2-5,TRBV10-3,.,11,.,TGCGCCATCAGCGAGAGGGAGACCCAGTACTTC,CAISERETQYF
TRBJ1-2,TRBV6-6,.,15,.,TGTGCCAGCAGTTCACAGGGCCCGGGCGCTGGGGGCTACACCTTC,CASSSQGPGAGGYTF
TRBJ2-5,TRBV11-3,.,14,few,TGTGCCAGCAGCTTACATTCCCGTGGGCAGACCCAGTACTTC,CASSLHSRGQTQYF
TRBJ2-5,TRBV6-5,.,13,.,TGTGCCAGCAGTTATAGGGGGCAAGAGACCCAGTACTTC,CASSYRGQETQYF
TRBJ1-4,TRBV6-1,TRBD1,15,.,TGTGCCAGCAGAACCTACAGGGGGCCGAAGGAAAAACTGTTTTTT,CASRTYRGPKEKLFF
TRBJ1-2,TRBV19,.,13,.,TGTGCCAGCGTACCTGTGAACAACTATGGCTACACCTTC,CASVPVNNYGYTF
TRBJ2-2,TRBV16,.,15,.,TGTGCCAGCAGCCAAAGCAGGACCAACACCGGGGAGCTGTTTTTT,CASSQSRTNTGELFF
TRBJ1-6,TRBV9,.,13,.,TGTGCCAGCAGGGGTCAGGCGGTGGGGGCCCTCCACTTT,CASRGQAVGALHF
TRBJ2-7,TRBV5-5,.,13,.,TGTGCCAGCAGCTTGGGGGTCTCCTACGAGCAGTACTTC,CASSLGVSYEQYF
TRBJ2-3,TRBV7-2,.,14,.,TGTGCCAGCAGCTTAAGTGTGGGGGCAGATACGCAGTATTTT,CASSLSVGADTQYF
TRBJ1-1,TRBV10-2,.,14,few,TGCGCCAGCAGTGCGCCTCGTCGGGACACTGAAGCTTTCTTT,CASSAPRRDTEAFF
TRBJ1-1,TRBV19,.,14,.,TGTGCCAGTAGTATTTGGGGTACGAACACTGAAGCTTTCTTT,CASSIWGTNTEAFF
TRBJ1-2,TRBV5-1,.,17,once,TGCGCCAGCAGCACGGCTCGTACCTCCACTTCCAACTATGGCTACACCTTC,CASSTARTSTSNYGYTF
TRBJ2-1,TRBV19,TRBD2,15,.,TGTGCCAGTACCTCTGGCAGTCGCGGGAGCGGGGAGCAGTTCTTC,CASTSGSRGSGEQFF
TRBJ2-7,TRBV12-5,.,12,.,TGTGCTAGTGGTTTGGTCCAGACCGAGCAGTACTTC,CASGLVQTEQYF
TRBJ2-3,TRBV6-7,.,11,.,TGTGCCAGCAGTTACTCGTATACGCAGTATTTT,CASSYSYTQYF
TRBJ1-3,TRBV5-6,TRBD1,13,.,TGTGCCAGCAGCTTGACAGGGGCCTACATCATATATTTT,CASSLTGAYIIYF
TRBJ2-7,TRBV5-4,TRBD1,14,.,TGTGCCAGCAGCCTGGGACAGGGGGCCTACGAGCAGTACTTC,CASSLGQGAYEQYF
TRBJ2-3,TRBV27,TRBD2,20,few,TGTGCCAGCAGTTTTTCCTCCGGTTGGCGGGGGAGCGGTTGGTTTGTTACGCAGTATTTT,CASSFSSGWRGSGWFVTQYF
TRBJ2-1,TRBV27,.,13,.,TGTGCCAGCAGTTTTTGGGGGGGCAGTGAGCAGTTCTTC,CASSFWGGSEQFF
TRBJ1-2,TRBV6-1,.,13,.,TGTGCCAGCACCTCAAGAAGTTCATATGGCTACACCTTC,CASTSRSSYGYTF
TRBJ1-4,TRBV29-1,.,12,.,TGCAGCGTTGGGGACCCGAGGGAAAAACTGTTTTTT,CSVGDPREKLFF
TRBJ1-2,TRBV2,TRBD1,15,.,TGTGCCAGCAGTGAATCCGGGACAGCCTTCTATGGCTACACCTTC,CASSESGTAFYGYTF
TRBJ2-5,TRBV2,.,15,once,TGTGCCAGCAGCACGATTCCCGGGCCGGAGGGGACCCAGTACTTC,CASSTIPGPEGTQYF
TRBJ1-1,TRBV6-6,.,15,.,TGTGCCAGCAGTTCACGGTCATCTTATAGTACTGAAGCTTTCTTT,CASSSRSSYSTEAFF
TRBJ2-6,TRBV19,TRBD1,19,.,TGTGCCAGTAGTATCCAGACAGGGGGCAACAAGGCTGGGGCCAACGTCCTGACTTTC,CASSIQTGGNKAGANVLTF
TRBJ1-4,TRBV6-5,TRBD1,15,.,TGTGCCAGCAGCCGGACAGGCATCCTGGATGAAAAACTGTTTTTT,CASSRTGILDEKLFF
TRBJ2-7,TRBV7-2,.,15,.,TGTGCCAGCAGCCAAACAGGACAGAGATTCTACGAGCAGTACTTC,CASSQTGQRFYEQYF
TRBJ2-1,TRBV18,.,15,.,TGTGCCAGCTCCCCAGGGAACTCTCAGGGCAATGAGCAGTTCTTC,CASSPGNSQGNEQFF
TRBJ1-4,TRBV6-1,TRBD1,12,once,TGTGCCAGCAGTGCGGCACAGGGGAAGTTGTTTTTT,CASSAAQGKLFF
TRBJ2-5,TRBV15,.,13,.,TGTGCCACCAGCGGACCCAATCGAGAGACCCAGTACTTC,CATSGPNRETQYF
TRBJ1-2,TRBV18,TRBD1,15,.,TGTGCCAGCTCCTTCGGGACAGGGGGCGCCGATGGCTACACCTTC,CASSFGTGGADGYTF
TRBJ2-4,TRBV5-4,TRBD1,14,.,TGTGCCAGCAGCTGGGGAAACAGGGGAAACATTCAGTACTTC,CASSWGNRGNIQYF
TRBJ2-2,TRBV11-3,TRBD1,15,.,TGTGCCAGCAGCCCGGGACAGGAAATTACCGGGGAGCTGTTTTTT,CASSPGQEITGELFF
TRBJ2-7,TRBV7-2,.,13,.,TGTGCCAGCAGCTTCGGTCCAGCCTACGAGCAGTACTTC,CASSFGPAYEQYF
TRBJ1-1,TRBV19,.,16,.,TGTGCCAGTAGTATACCCAGGACACGCAGGAACACTGAAGCTTTCTTT,CASSIPRTRRNTEAFF
TRBJ2-5,TRBV18,.,14,.,TGTGCCAGCTCACCACCGAATGGGCAAGAGACCCAGTACTTC,CASSPPNGQETQYF
TRBJ2-3,TRBV7-9,TRBD2,16,.,TGTGCCAGCAGCTCCCTGGGACTAGCGGGCACAGATACGCAGTATTTT,CASSSLGLAGTDTQYF
TRBJ2-7,TRBV11-2,.,14,.,TGTGCCAGCAGCCAAACAGGGACTTGGGGGGAGCAGTACTTC,CASSQTGTWGEQYF
TRBJ1-1,TRBV9,.,14,.,TGTGCCAGCAGCCCCCGTCTTATGAACACTGAAGCTTTCTTT,CASSPRLMNTEAFF
TRBJ1-6,TRBV6-5,TRBD1,14,.,TGTGCCAGCAGCCCCGGGACAGGGCCTTCACCCCTCCACTTT,CASSPGTGPSPLHF
TRBJ2-5,TRBV18,TRBD2,14,once,TGTGCCAGCTCTGGACTAGCGGGAGTAGAGACCCAGTACTTC,CASSGLAGVETQYF
TRBJ2-7,TRBV11-2,TRBD2,15,.,TGTGCCAGCAGCCCCAGCGGGAGCGGGCTGGACGAGCAGTACTTC,CASSPSGSGLDEQYF
TRBJ1-1,TRBV18,.,11,.,TGTGCCAGCTCGTCCGGGGGTGAAGCTTTCTTT,CASSSGGEAFF